The 25 T cell receptor beta chains below were found in one sample sequenced in a study of CD8+ T cells in alopecia areata. RNA was isolated and reverse transcribed to cDNA, the sequencing template. Using immunoSEQ multiplex PCR, the repertoire was profiled, and TCRdb retains in-frame clones only, with some absent. The sample lists more than 150,000 clones; 59% were seen once. Material: CD4+ T cells sorted from blood, obtained at week 0. Receptors were obtained from a human donor with alopecia areata.

The gene calls are TRBV30 and TRBJ2-3; TRBD1 matches 7 bases. V shed 0 bases and J 11 bases; nucleotides not matched to a gene: 2. The CDR3 consists of 11 residues. Looked up from germline, CDR1 is GTSNPN and CDR2 is SVGIG (reference sequence). The CDR3 nucleotides read TGTGCCTGGAGTGTACGGGACAGGCAGTATTTT. Amino acid sequence: CAWSVRDRQYF.

Turning to this clone: This same CDR3 is encoded by further DNA sequences in the sample. This chain connects TRBV30 to TRBJ1-5, with a possible D match to TRBD1 (5 bases). This CDR3 region has 14 residues. The germline V and J ends were trimmed by 0 bases and 2 bases, with 8 bases remaining between them. Germline V CDR1 and CDR2: GTSNPN, SVGIG (reference sequence). The CDR3: CAWSVVGGNQPQHF. The CDR3 DNA reads TGTGCCTGGAGTGTGGTAGGGGGCAATCAGCCCCAGCATTTT.

This chain's CDR3 is CASSLSYGANVLTF. The CDR3, as DNA: TGTGCCAGCAGCTTAAGCTACGGGGCCAACGTCCTGACTTTC. This rearrangement joins TRBV7-3 to TRBJ2-6; no reliable D call. Germline CDR1 and CDR2: SGHTA and FQGTGA. This CDR3 has 14 amino acids. Trimming took off 1 base at V and 4 bases at J, with 5 bases between the two ends. Filled out from reference TRBV7-3 and TRBJ2-6, the complete variable domain reads GAGVSQTPSNKVTEKGKYVELRCDPISGHTALYWYRQSLGQGPEFLIYFQGTGAADDSGLPNDRFFAVRPEGSVSTLKIQRTERGDSAVYLCASSLSYGANVLTFGAGSRLTVL.

This chain links TRBV5-6 with TRBJ2-7; 10 bases align to TRBD2. The CDR3 contains 16 residues. Unmatched junction bases numbered 7, after V lost 4 bases and J lost 0 bases. Germline CDR1 and CDR2: SGHDT and YYEEEE. The chain's CDR3 is CASSHVSGGNSYEQYF. The CDR3 bases are TGTGCCAGCAGCCACGTTAGCGGGGGGAACTCCTACGAGCAGTACTTC. Drawing the rest from reference TRBV5-6 and TRBJ2-7, the complete variable domain is DAGVTQSPTHLIKTRGQQVTLRCSPKSGHDTVSWYQQALGQGPQFIFQYYEEEERQRGNFPDRFSGHQFPNYSSELNVNALLLGDSALYLCASSHVSGGNSYEQYFGPGTRLTVT.

This clone was counted only a few times. The V call is TRBV4-2, the J call TRBJ1-1, with no clear D. Trimming removed 0 bases at V and 1 base at J, with 15 bases between. CDR1 LGHNA and CDR2 YNFKEQ come from the germline V gene. This CDR3 is built from 17 residues. CDR3 sequence reads: CASSQDGESDGNTEAFF. CDR3 nucleotide sequence: TGTGCCAGCAGCCAAGATGGAGAGTCGGACGGGAACACTGAAGCTTTCTTT.

The chain has TRBV5-1 and TRBJ2-3, with D hard to call. The CDR3 loop spans 12 amino acids. V lost 0 bases and J 5 bases, leaving 4 bases between the germline ends. Per germline, CDR1 SGHRS and CDR2 YFSETQ. The DNA for the CDR3 is TGCGCCAGCAGCTTGGCGGAAGATACGCAGTATTTT. It translates to CASSLAEDTQYF. Filled out from reference TRBV5-1 and TRBJ2-3, the complete variable domain reads KAGVTQTPRYLIKTRGQQVTLSCSPISGHRSVSWYQQTPGQGLQFLFEYFSETQRNKGNFPGRFSGRQFSNSRSEMNVSTLELGDSALYLCASSLAEDTQYFGPGTRLTVL.

The chain is built from TRBV15 and TRBJ2-5; the match to TRBD1 covers 7 bases. The CDR3 is made up of 13 amino acids. Trimming took 4 bases from V and 4 from J; bases not matched to a gene: 3. Germline V CDR1 and CDR2: LNHNV, YYDKDF (reference sequence). CDR3 sequence (DNA): TGTGCCACCAGCATGGGACAGAGAGAGACCCAGTACTTC. It codes for CATSMGQRETQYF.

The V call is TRBV4-2, the J call TRBJ2-4; no definite D call. Looked up from germline, CDR1 is LGHNA and CDR2 is YNFKEQ. V lost 0 bases and J 6 bases, leaving 9 bases between the germline ends. This CDR3 contains 14 residues. The CDR3 spells CASSQDPAANIQYF. The DNA of the CDR3 is TGTGCCAGCAGCCAAGATCCAGCCGCAAACATTCAGTACTTC.

Only a few counts were recorded for this clone. The chain joins TRBV5-1 to TRBJ1-1; a possible D gene is TRBD1 (6 bases). CDR3 length: 13 amino acids. V was cut by 7 bases and J by 5 bases, with 15 bases left in between. Germline values: CDR1 SGHRS, CDR2 YFSETQ. CDR3 in amino acids: CASLRDTGTEAFF. CDR3 nucleotide sequence: TGCGCCAGCCTCAGGGACACCGGAACTGAAGCTTTCTTT.

The rearrangement joins TRBV4-2 to TRBJ1-6; D gene unclear. CDR1 is LGHNA and CDR2 is YNFKEQ in the germline V gene. CDR3 size: 13 residues. V dropped 1 base and J dropped 10 bases, with 8 bases sitting between them. Written as DNA, the CDR3 is TGTGCCAGCAGCCAAGGGGTACCATCACCCCTCCACTTT. Translating gives CASSQGVPSPLHF.

This clone has just a few counts. The J gene is TRBJ1-5, the V gene TRBV2, with no clear D. CDR3 length: 16 residues. Trimming left V 2 bases short and J 3 bases short, with 14 bases between. CDR1 is SNHLY and CDR2 is FYNNEI in the germline V gene. CDR3 in DNA: TGTGCCAGCAGTGAAAGTATCCCCAGGTTCAATCAGCCCCAGCATTTT. Residues: CASSESIPRFNQPQHF. The entire variable domain, with the rest obtained from reference TRBV2 and TRBJ1-5, is as follows: EPEVTQTPSHQVTQMGQEVILRCVPISNHLYFYWYRQILGQKVEFLVSFYNNEISEKSEIFDDQFSVERPDGSNFTLKIRSTKLEDSAMYFCASSESIPRFNQPQHFGDGTRLSIL.

This chain joins TRBV29-1 and TRBJ2-3, with D possibly called TRBD1 or TRBD2 (6 bases each). V shed 6 bases and J shed 3 bases, with 13 bases lying between them. The length of the CDR3 is 13 residues. Germline V CDR1 and CDR2: SQVTM, ANQGSEA. CDR3 amino acids: CSVRTGTTDTQYF. As DNA, the CDR3 is TGCAGCGTGCGAACAGGGACTACAGATACGCAGTATTTT.

The chain couples TRBV7-3 to TRBJ2-5, with D uncertain. The CDR3 has 14 amino acids. V lost 3 bases, J lost 1 base, and 9 bases lay in between. CDR1 is SGHTA and CDR2 is FQGTGA in the germline V gene. CDR3 DNA sequence: TGTGCCAGCAGCTTTGGCGGATTCCAAGAGACCCAGTACTTC. Protein: CASSFGGFQETQYF.

This clone appeared a few times. This rearrangement joins TRBV29-1 to TRBJ2-1, with D perhaps TRBD2 (6 bases). Germline CDR1 is SQVTM and CDR2 is ANQGSEA. Between the trimmed V and J ends, which lost 0 bases and 9 bases, there was a span of 9 bases. The CDR3 runs 12 residues. Here the CDR3 DNA reads TGCAGCGTTGAAGACGGGAGCGGTGAGCAGTTCTTC. Its translation: CSVEDGSGEQFF.

This clone appeared once. The rearrangement uses TRBV5-6 and TRBJ1-6; D is unresolved. Germline CDR1 and CDR2: SGHDT and YYEEEE. CDR3 size: 14 residues. V was clipped by 4 bases and J by 7 bases, with 12 bases between them. The CDR3 loop reads CASSDWGSNSPLHF. The CDR3 DNA reads as TGTGCCAGCAGCGATTGGGGTAGCAATTCACCCCTCCACTTT.

Of note for this clone: This could be a read error, since a much larger clone is one nucleotide away. This chain joins TRBV6-1 and TRBJ2-1, with 11 bases aligning to TRBD1. The CDR3 covers 14 residues. The germline gives CDR1 MNHNS, CDR2 SASEGT. The V segment lost 6 bases and the J segment 7 bases; nucleotides outside the gene matches: 5. The DNA of the CDR3 is TGTGCCAGCAGGGCCGGGACAGGGGGAAATGAGCAGTTCTTC. Translation gives CASRAGTGGNEQFF.

Only one count was recorded for this clone. The V call is TRBV11-2, the J call TRBJ2-5, with 9 bases that match TRBD1. V shed 5 bases and J 5 bases; nucleotides not matched to a gene: 6. The CDR3 contains 14 residues. The germline V gene has CDR1 SGHAT and CDR2 FQNNGV. In nucleotides, the CDR3 is TGTGCCAGCAGCGTTACAGGGGGCCGGGAGACCCAGTACTTC. Protein sequence: CASSVTGGRETQYF.

This clone was found once. This rearrangement joins TRBV30 to TRBJ2-5; 9 nucleotides agree with TRBD1. The V gene end was trimmed by 2 bases and the J gene end by 5 bases; junction bases not matched to a gene: 9. The CDR3 runs 15 residues. In germline, CDR1 is GTSNPN, CDR2 SVGIG (reference sequence). The CDR3 is CAWSLPGQGIETQYF. The CDR3 DNA sequence: TGTGCCTGGAGTCTACCGGGACAGGGTATTGAGACCCAGTACTTC.

The chain recombines TRBV7-9 with TRBJ2-3; possibly TRBD2 for D (5 bases). Deletions cut 2 bases from V and 2 bases from J, with 11 bases between. The CDR3 contains 15 residues. CDR1 is SEHNR, CDR2 FQNEAQ, per germline (reference sequence). The CDR3 DNA reads TGTGCCAGCAGCTTATTACTAGGCAACACAGATACGCAGTATTTT. It codes for CASSLLLGNTDTQYF. Using reference TRBV7-9 and TRBJ2-3 for the parts outside the CDR3, the full variable domain is DTGVSQNPRHKITKRGQNVTFRCDPISEHNRLYWYRQTLGQGPEFLTYFQNEAQLEKSRLLSDRFSAERPKGSFSTLEIQRTEQGDSAMYLCASSLLLGNTDTQYFGPGTRLTVL.

This clone was counted only a few times. The genes are TRBV29-1 and TRBJ2-2; 8 positions match TRBD1. Trimming cost V 7 bases and J 3 bases; bases outside gene matches: 7. Per the germline V gene, CDR1 is SQVTM and CDR2 is ANQGSEA. The CDR3 runs to 14 residues. CDR3 nucleotides: TGCAGCGCCTCGGACAGGGCAGACACCGGGGAGCTGTTTTTT. This translates into CSASDRADTGELFF.

On this clone: Other DNA variants within this sample encode the same CDR3. The rearrangement links TRBV29-1 to TRBJ2-3; no definite D call. Trimming stripped 2 bases from V and 1 base from J, with 10 bases between. This CDR3 has 14 residues. Germline CDR1 and CDR2: SQVTM and ANQGSEA. CDR3 protein: CSVELGQGTDTQYF. CDR3 DNA sequence: TGCAGCGTTGAATTGGGTCAGGGCACAGATACGCAGTATTTT.

The rearrangement links TRBV30 to TRBJ2-7; D not certain. There are 12 residues in the CDR3. The germline gives CDR1 GTSNPN, CDR2 SVGIG (reference sequence). With 0 bases removed from V and 5 bases from J, the gap between germline ends came to 8 bases. The CDR3 bases are TGTGCCTGGAGTGTACTTGGGAACGAGCAGTACTTC. Translation gives CAWSVLGNEQYF.

This rearrangement joins TRBV6-6 to TRBJ1-2, with a weak D call TRBD1 (5 bases). V was pared by 6 bases and J by 6 bases, with 8 bases between. This CDR3 spans 11 amino acids. Germline V gives CDR1 MNHNY, CDR2 SVGAGI (reference sequence). Written as DNA, the CDR3 is TGTGCCAGCAGCCCCAGGGATGGCTACACCTTC. This sequence encodes CASSPRDGYTF.

The V and J genes are TRBV29-1 and TRBJ2-7; 7 bases agree with TRBD1. Germline assignment: CDR1 SQVTM and CDR2 ANQGSEA. V lost 5 bases to trimming and J lost 4 bases; unmatched junction nucleotides: 14. The CDR3 is 15 residues long. The CDR3 DNA is TGCAGCGTTCCTGACCTGACGGGACAGCGATACGAGCAGTACTTC. Translation gives CSVPDLTGQRYEQYF.

This clone was seen a few times. The J gene is TRBJ1-3, the V gene TRBV5-1; 9 nucleotides agree with TRBD1. J gave up 8 bases and V 4 bases, and 16 bases lay outside the gene matches. The CDR3 contains 17 residues. Germline CDR1 and CDR2: SGHRS and YFSETQ. The CDR3 is CASSLNTGTGTGDTIYF. Written as DNA, the CDR3 is TGCGCCAGCAGCCTCAACACCGGGACAGGGACCGGCGACACCATATATTTT.